The 19 T cell receptor beta chains below come from one sample, sequenced in a study of cytomegalovirus exposure and HLA in healthy donors. The PCR employed 60 Vbeta primers together with 13 Jbeta primers. The method was immunoSEQ multiplex PCR; TCRdb's version includes in-frame clones alone and lacks a portion of them. The sample contains tens of thousands of clones, over 40% of which appear only once. Material: PBMCs. Source of these receptors: a woman in her forties in good health and CMV-seropositive.

V is TRBV27 and J is TRBJ1-5; D not certain. Trimming cost V 8 bases and J 2 bases, with 13 bases left between them. The CDR3 extends over 14 amino acids. Germline CDR1 is MNHEY and CDR2 is SMNVEV (reference sequence). The CDR3 region is CASRPAGGNQPQHF. CDR3 DNA: TGTGCCAGCCGACCAGCGGGTGGCAATCAGCCCCAGCATTTT.

This clone was counted between two and nine times. This chain connects TRBV7-8 to TRBJ1-5; 7 bases align to TRBD1. The germline gives CDR1 SGHVS, CDR2 FQNEAQ. The CDR3 is made up of 14 amino acids. V gave up 3 bases and J gave up 5 bases; unmatched junction bases: 4. This CDR3 is CASSFEGAYQPQHF. CDR3 DNA: TGTGCCAGCAGCTTCGAGGGGGCATATCAGCCCCAGCATTTT.

The chain couples TRBV30 to TRBJ1-5, with D perhaps matching TRBD1 (5 bases). This CDR3 region has 13 residues. The germline CDR1 and CDR2 sequences are GTSNPN and SVGIG (reference sequence). V gave up 1 base and J gave up 3 bases, with 7 bases separating them. The CDR3 DNA sequence: TGTGCCTGGAGTGGGGACTCCAATCAGCCCCAGCATTTT. Residues: CAWSGDSNQPQHF.

This chain uses TRBV18 with TRBJ1-5; 8 bases line up with TRBD1. V was pared by 4 bases and J by 5 bases, with 7 bases of the junction left unmatched. The length of the CDR3 is 15 residues. The germline V gene encodes CDR1 KGHSH and CDR2 LQKENI. CDR3 sequence: CASSQSGTGYQPQHF. Here the CDR3 DNA reads TGTGCCAGCTCACAATCCGGGACAGGATATCAGCCCCAGCATTTT.

This rearrangement joins TRBV4-3 to TRBJ1-3, with D uncertain. Trimming took 3 bases from V and 0 from J, leaving 12 bases between them. The CDR3 loop spans 16 amino acids. Per germline, CDR1 LGHNA and CDR2 YSLEER. In DNA form, the CDR3 reads TGCGCCAGCAGCCATGCCTGGCCCCTCTCTGGAAACACCATATATTTT. It encodes CASSHAWPLSGNTIYF.

This clone was seen only a few times. This chain connects TRBV5-1 to TRBJ2-3, with 14 bases aligning to TRBD2. Germline V gene lookup returns CDR1 SGHRS and CDR2 YFSETQ. CDR3 length: 19 residues. J lost 0 bases, V lost 4 bases, and 10 bases had no gene match. The CDR3 region is CASSPGTSGGTTSTDTQYF. CDR3 DNA: TGCGCCAGCAGCCCCGGGACTAGCGGGGGTACGACGAGCACAGATACGCAGTATTTT.

V usage is TRBV5-6 and J usage is TRBJ1-2, with D perhaps TRBD1 (6 bases). V shed 2 bases and J shed 7 bases, with 18 bases lying between them. CDR1 and CDR2 from the germline V gene are SGHDT and YYEEEE. This CDR3 has 15 residues. The chain's CDR3 is CASSFESYRDRGYTF. CDR3 DNA sequence: TGTGCCAGCAGCTTTGAATCCTACAGGGATCGTGGCTACACCTTC.

The CDR3 region has the DNA TGTGCCAGCAGCTCAGGGACTAGCGGTCCCCTGGAGACCCAGTACTTC. Residues: CASSSGTSGPLETQYF. The genes are TRBV11-2 and TRBJ2-5; 11 bases align to TRBD2. The CDR3 is 16 amino acids. From germline, CDR1 is SGHAT and CDR2 FQNNGV. V trimming: 4 bases; J trimming: 5 bases; junction bases outside the gene matches: 9. Supplemented by reference TRBV11-2 and TRBJ2-5, the full variable domain reads EAGVAQSPRYKIIEKRQSVAFWCNPISGHATLYWYQQILGQGPKLLIQFQNNGVVDDSQLPKDRFSAERLKGVDSTLKIQPAKLEDSAVYLCASSSGTSGPLETQYFGPGTRLLVL.

CDR3: CASSLDGGGTEAFF. The DNA of the CDR3 is TGCGCCAGCAGCTTGGATGGGGGCGGCACTGAAGCTTTCTTT. V and J are TRBV5-1 and TRBJ1-1; a weak D match, TRBD1 (6 bases). The CDR3 has 14 amino acids. From germline, CDR1 is SGHRS and CDR2 YFSETQ. Deletions cut 0 bases from V and 4 bases from J, with 10 bases between.

This clone has more than one count but fewer than ten. The genes are TRBV6-5 and TRBJ1-1; D possibly corresponds to TRBD1 (5 bases). The ends were cut back, 5 bases at V and 4 bases at J, with 14 bases in the middle. The CDR3 runs to 14 residues. The germline gives CDR1 MNHEY, CDR2 SVGAGI. CDR3: CASSRQVGGTEAFF. The CDR3 DNA follows: TGTGCCAGCAGTCGGCAGGTGGGGGGCACTGAAGCTTTCTTT.

The chain's CDR3 is CASSSGTGGGLYEQYF. CDR3 nucleotides: TGCGCCAGCAGCTCGGGGACAGGGGGGGGACTTTACGAGCAGTACTTC. J is TRBJ2-7 and V is TRBV5-1; TRBD1 matches at 11 bases. CDR1 is SGHRS and CDR2 is YFSETQ in the germline V gene. The CDR3 is made up of 16 amino acids. Germline trimming cut 3 bases from V and 4 bases from J; bases unmatched to any gene: 9.

The chain combines TRBV5-1 with TRBJ1-2; D unresolved. CDR3 length: 13 amino acids. Between the trimmed V and J ends, which lost 4 bases and 11 bases, there was a span of 18 bases. Germline V gene sequence: CDR1 SGHRS, CDR2 YFSETQ. CDR3 DNA: TGCGCCAGCAGCACCCCGGAGGGTATGGGATACACCTTC. Protein sequence: CASSTPEGMGYTF.

This clone has a single count. The V gene is TRBV5-1, the J gene TRBJ2-5, with unresolved D. Germline V gives CDR1 SGHRS, CDR2 YFSETQ. The CDR3 runs 13 residues. V shed 1 base and J shed 5 bases, with 9 bases lying between them. The CDR3 sequence: CASSLTGGETQYF. The CDR3 nucleotides are TGCGCCAGCAGCTTGACCGGCGGCGAGACCCAGTACTTC.

Notes on this clone: A read error may account for a junction end that differs from germline. The chain combines TRBV18 with TRBJ2-2; 7 positions agree with TRBD2. The CDR3 consists of 16 residues. Per germline, CDR1 KGHSH and CDR2 LQKENI. CDR3 amino acids: CASSTTLAEGTGKLFF. DNA of the CDR3: TGTGCCAGCTCAACTACTCTAGCGGAGGGGACCGGGAAGCTGTTTTTT.

This clone was counted between two and nine times. CDR3 region: CASSAGQGPNYGYTF. DNA for the CDR3: TGTGCCAGCAGCGCGGGACAGGGTCCAAACTATGGCTACACCTTC. The rearrangement uses TRBV7-9 and TRBJ1-2; 9 nucleotides match TRBD1. The CDR3 spans 15 residues. V lost 5 bases, J lost 2 bases, and 6 bases stayed unmatched. CDR1 is SEHNR and CDR2 is FQNEAQ in the germline V gene (reference sequence).

This clone was observed a handful of times. J is TRBJ1-5 and V is TRBV5-8; no firm D call. CDR1 is SGHTS and CDR2 is YDEGEE in the germline V gene. This CDR3 region has 14 residues. V lost 0 bases to trimming and J lost 5 bases, with 9 bases between them. The CDR3 coding sequence is TGTGCCAGCAGCTTGGATCCCGGTTATCAGCCCCAGCATTTT. Protein sequence: CASSLDPGYQPQHF.

The chain combines TRBV14 with TRBJ1-4; 9 bases fit TRBD1. This CDR3 contains 13 residues. Germline V gene sequence: CDR1 SGHDN, CDR2 FVKESK. V lost 4 bases and J lost 7; bases outside the gene matches: 1. CDR3 sequence reads: CASSRDRAEKLFF. The CDR3 DNA is TGTGCCAGCAGCCGGGACAGGGCTGAAAAACTGTTTTTT.

V and J are TRBV7-2 and TRBJ2-1, with 8 bases matching TRBD2. With 0 bases clipped from V and 7 bases from J, the junction kept 8 bases outside the gene matches. Per the germline V gene, CDR1 is SGHTA and CDR2 is FQGNSA. The CDR3 is 16 amino acids. This CDR3 is CASSLAMAGGGNEQFF. The CDR3 region has the DNA TGTGCCAGCAGCTTAGCGATGGCGGGGGGTGGTAATGAGCAGTTCTTC.

This sequence joins TRBV4-2 and TRBJ2-1; 13 nucleotides match TRBD2. Germline V lookup: CDR1 LGHNA, CDR2 YNFKEQ. The CDR3 extends over 18 amino acids. J was trimmed by 8 bases and V by 0 bases; bases with no gene match: 10. CDR3 in amino acids: CASSQELRTSGGGDEQFF. CDR3 coding DNA: TGTGCCAGCAGCCAAGAGCTACGGACTAGCGGGGGTGGAGATGAGCAGTTCTTC.